This TCR beta chain was sequenced during a study of identical twins. Study results and limitations: Partly confounded zero-insertion analyses could result from invariant MAIT and iNKT cells.

TCRdb reprocessed the 5' RACE reads via MiXCR and lists one record per CDR3 protein. This table holds hundreds of thousands of distinct CDR3 sequences, approximately 13% found once. Comments on this clonotype: The antigen remains undetermined.

CDR1 DFQATT and CDR2 SNEGSKA come from the germline V gene (reference sequence). Unmatched junction bases numbered 19, after V lost 1 base and J lost 6 bases. The CDR3 is made up of 21 amino acids. This sample also appeared in a second study, on yellow fever vaccine responses in identical twins. That source reports: The T cell response to vaccination in identical twins was reportedly partly convergent and partly personalized.

The sample was PBMCs. The sequence was collected from a woman younger than 30 in good health. The V gene is TRBV20-1, the J gene TRBJ2-1; TRBD2 matches at 15 bases. The CDR3: CSARVTGAGTSGGPVGNEQFF. The DNA of the CDR3 is TGCAGTGCTAGAGTAACAGGGGCCGGGACTAGCGGGGGGCCGGTAGGCAATGAGCAGTTCTTC.